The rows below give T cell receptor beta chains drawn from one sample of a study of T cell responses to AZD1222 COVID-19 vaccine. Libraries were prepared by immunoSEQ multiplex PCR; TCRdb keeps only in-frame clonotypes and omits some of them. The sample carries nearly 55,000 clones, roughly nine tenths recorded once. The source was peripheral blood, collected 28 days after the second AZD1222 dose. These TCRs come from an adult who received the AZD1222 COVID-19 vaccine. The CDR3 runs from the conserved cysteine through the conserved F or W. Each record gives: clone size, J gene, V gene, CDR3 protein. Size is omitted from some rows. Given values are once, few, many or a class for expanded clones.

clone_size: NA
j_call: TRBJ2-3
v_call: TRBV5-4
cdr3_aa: CASSLGAGVGTDTQYF

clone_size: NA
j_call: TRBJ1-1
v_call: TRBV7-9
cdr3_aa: CASSQPRGIGEAFF

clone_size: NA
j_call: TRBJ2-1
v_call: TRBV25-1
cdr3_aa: CASSESGKRYNEQFF

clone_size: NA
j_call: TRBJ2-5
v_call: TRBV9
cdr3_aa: CASSVDLETQYF

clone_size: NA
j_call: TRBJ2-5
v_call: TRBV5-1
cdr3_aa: CASMEAGQETQYF

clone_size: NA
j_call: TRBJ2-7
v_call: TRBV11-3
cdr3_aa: CASSYDSWRSEQYF

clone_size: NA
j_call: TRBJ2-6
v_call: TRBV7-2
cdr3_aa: CASSVNVQSSGANVLTF

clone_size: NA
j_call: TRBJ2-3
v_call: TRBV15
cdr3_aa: CATSRGGGRDTDTQYF

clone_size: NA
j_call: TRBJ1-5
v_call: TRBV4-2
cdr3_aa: CASSQVRTQTLYSNQPQHF

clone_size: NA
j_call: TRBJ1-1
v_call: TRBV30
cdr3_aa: CAWWKTGVNTEAFF

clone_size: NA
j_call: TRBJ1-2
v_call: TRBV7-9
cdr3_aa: CASSLIQGVLHGYTF

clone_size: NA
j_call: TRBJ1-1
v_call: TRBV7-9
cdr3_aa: CASSLASGMVTEAFF

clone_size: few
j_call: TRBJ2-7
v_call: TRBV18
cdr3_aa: CASSPGQGFYEQYF

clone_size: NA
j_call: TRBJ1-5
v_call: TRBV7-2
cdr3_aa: CASSSQGDQPQHF

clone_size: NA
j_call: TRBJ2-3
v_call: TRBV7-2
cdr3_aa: CASSWREFTDTQYF

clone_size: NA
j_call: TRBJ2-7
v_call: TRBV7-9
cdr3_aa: CASSSPWRTGKRSEQYF

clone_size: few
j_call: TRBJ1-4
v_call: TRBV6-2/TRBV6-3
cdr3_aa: CASSYPGTQNEKLFF

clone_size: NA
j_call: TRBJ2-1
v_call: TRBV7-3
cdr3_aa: CASSLSSVYNEQFF

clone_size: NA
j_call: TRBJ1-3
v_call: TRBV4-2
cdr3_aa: CASSQASRRQGEGGTIYF

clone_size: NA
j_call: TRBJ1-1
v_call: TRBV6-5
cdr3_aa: CASSYVHGNTEAFF

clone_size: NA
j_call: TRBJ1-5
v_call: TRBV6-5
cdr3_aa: CASSYPTGGQPQHF

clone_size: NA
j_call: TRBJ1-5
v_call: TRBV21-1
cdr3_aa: CASSKAVGLVFVVGQPQHF

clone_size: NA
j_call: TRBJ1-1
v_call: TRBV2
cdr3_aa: CASSKGGATEAFF

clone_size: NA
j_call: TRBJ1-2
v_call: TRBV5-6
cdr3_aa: CASSLAGIRWNYTF

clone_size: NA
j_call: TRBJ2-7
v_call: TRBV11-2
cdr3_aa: CASSPWSGTSGSYEQYF

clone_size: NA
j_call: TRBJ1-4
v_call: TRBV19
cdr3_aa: CASSRGREYEKLFF

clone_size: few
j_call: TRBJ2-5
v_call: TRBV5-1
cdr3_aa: CASSLSGTEETQYF

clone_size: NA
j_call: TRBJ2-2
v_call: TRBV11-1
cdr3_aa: CASSYGTAGTGELFF

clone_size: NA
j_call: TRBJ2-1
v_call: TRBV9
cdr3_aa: CASSVDRLAGYNEQFF

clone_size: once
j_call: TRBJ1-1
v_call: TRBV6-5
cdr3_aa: CASSPRDSGAEAFF

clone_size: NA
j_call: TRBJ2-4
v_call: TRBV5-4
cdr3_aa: CASSLDQLQGKAKNIQYF

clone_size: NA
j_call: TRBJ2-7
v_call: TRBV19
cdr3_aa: CASSRDPLAGAYEQYF